This is a list of T cell receptor beta chains from one sample in a study of T-cell memory formation after mild COVID-19. Each CDR3 protein gets one entry after TCRdb re-called the 5' RACE reads with MiXCR. The table has around 340,000 distinct CDR3 sequences, about an eighth seen once; the top ten hold about 22%. Material for sequencing was PBMCs or a T cell subset sorted from them (not recorded which). These receptors came from a man younger than 35 who had mild COVID-19 (a few samples of this study predate the infection). Cell type and time point are not known. The CDR3 runs from the conserved cysteine through the conserved F or W. The order of the fields is clone size, D gene, V gene, CDR3 length, J gene, CDR3 DNA, CDR3 protein. D genes are given only for firm matches. Size is omitted from some rows. Given values are once, few, many or a class for expanded clones.

clone_size: .
d_call: TRBD1
v_call: TRBV20-1
cdr3_length: 13
j_call: TRBJ2-7
cdr3_nt: TGCAGTGCTACGGACAGGGAATCCTACGAGCAGTACTTC
cdr3_aa: CSATDRESYEQYF

clone_size: .
d_call: .
v_call: TRBV23-1
cdr3_length: 14
j_call: TRBJ2-5
cdr3_nt: TGCGCCAGCAGTCAAACAGGGAAGAAAGAGACCCAGTACTTC
cdr3_aa: CASSQTGKKETQYF

clone_size: .
d_call: .
v_call: TRBV5-6
cdr3_length: 13
j_call: TRBJ1-5
cdr3_nt: TGTGCCAGCAGCCCGGGAGCGGGGTCGCCCCAGCATTTT
cdr3_aa: CASSPGAGSPQHF

clone_size: .
d_call: .
v_call: TRBV6-5
cdr3_length: 15
j_call: TRBJ1-1
cdr3_nt: TGTGCCAGCAGTTCTCACAAGGGAATGAACACTGAAGCTTTCTTT
cdr3_aa: CASSSHKGMNTEAFF

clone_size: .
d_call: .
v_call: TRBV12-3/TRBV12-4
cdr3_length: 15
j_call: TRBJ2-1
cdr3_nt: TGTGCCAGCACCGCCCGGGAACCCCTACTCAATGAGCAGTTCTTC
cdr3_aa: CASTAREPLLNEQFF

clone_size: .
d_call: .
v_call: TRBV4-2
cdr3_length: 15
j_call: TRBJ2-5
cdr3_nt: TGTGCCAGCAGCCTTTCTCCCGGCAGCCAAGAGACCCAGTACTTC
cdr3_aa: CASSLSPGSQETQYF

clone_size: .
d_call: .
v_call: TRBV5-6
cdr3_length: 11
j_call: TRBJ1-2
cdr3_nt: TGTGCCAGCAGCTACCGGGTCGGCTACACCTTC
cdr3_aa: CASSYRVGYTF

clone_size: few
d_call: TRBD1
v_call: TRBV9
cdr3_length: 17
j_call: TRBJ1-1
cdr3_nt: TGTGCCAGCAGCGTAGGGTCACCGGGACAGGGAACGGCTGAAGCTTTCTTT
cdr3_aa: CASSVGSPGQGTAEAFF

clone_size: many
d_call: .
v_call: TRBV2
cdr3_length: 13
j_call: TRBJ2-3
cdr3_nt: TGTGCCAGCAGTATCGGGGGCGAGGGTACGCAGTATTTT
cdr3_aa: CASSIGGEGTQYF

clone_size: few
d_call: TRBD2
v_call: TRBV10-3
cdr3_length: 13
j_call: TRBJ2-7
cdr3_nt: TGTGCCATCAGAGGGACTAGCGGGGACGAGCAGTACTTC
cdr3_aa: CAIRGTSGDEQYF

clone_size: .
d_call: .
v_call: TRBV14
cdr3_length: 15
j_call: TRBJ1-3
cdr3_nt: TGTGCCAGCAGCCGCGAGCCTCTCTCGGGAAACACCATATATTTT
cdr3_aa: CASSREPLSGNTIYF

clone_size: .
d_call: .
v_call: TRBV27
cdr3_length: 14
j_call: TRBJ1-5
cdr3_nt: TGTGCCAGCAGTCGGCGGCGGGTTAATCAGCCCCAGCATTTT
cdr3_aa: CASSRRRVNQPQHF

clone_size: few
d_call: TRBD2
v_call: TRBV5-1
cdr3_length: 18
j_call: TRBJ2-3
cdr3_nt: TGCGCCAGCAGAGGCGGGACTAGCGGGCTCCTACTCACAGATACGCAGTATTTT
cdr3_aa: CASRGGTSGLLLTDTQYF

clone_size: few
d_call: .
v_call: TRBV2
cdr3_length: 15
j_call: TRBJ2-6
cdr3_nt: TGTGCCAGCAGTGTAAAGGGTTCTGGGGCCAACGTCCTGACTTTC
cdr3_aa: CASSVKGSGANVLTF

clone_size: few
d_call: .
v_call: TRBV20-1
cdr3_length: 13
j_call: TRBJ1-6
cdr3_nt: TGCAGTGCTAGAGTAGAGGGTTATTCACCCCTCCACTTT
cdr3_aa: CSARVEGYSPLHF

clone_size: .
d_call: .
v_call: TRBV7-9
cdr3_length: 15
j_call: TRBJ2-7
cdr3_nt: TGTGCCAGCAGCCCCAGGGACAATACCCCCTACGAGCAGTACTTC
cdr3_aa: CASSPRDNTPYEQYF

clone_size: few
d_call: TRBD1
v_call: TRBV9
cdr3_length: 17
j_call: TRBJ1-2
cdr3_nt: TGTGCCAGCAGTGATCCCGCCGACAGGGATACGAACTATGGCTACACCTTC
cdr3_aa: CASSDPADRDTNYGYTF

clone_size: few
d_call: TRBD2
v_call: TRBV9
cdr3_length: 15
j_call: TRBJ2-1
cdr3_nt: TGTGCCAGCAGCGTAGGTAGCGGGGGGTTAAATGAGCAGTTCTTC
cdr3_aa: CASSVGSGGLNEQFF

clone_size: .
d_call: .
v_call: TRBV2
cdr3_length: 15
j_call: TRBJ2-5
cdr3_nt: TGTGCCAGCAGTGATGGACCCGGGGCCCAAGAGACCCAGTACTTC
cdr3_aa: CASSDGPGAQETQYF

clone_size: few
d_call: .
v_call: TRBV18
cdr3_length: 14
j_call: TRBJ1-5
cdr3_nt: TGTGCCAGCTCACCGAGCAGGGGCGTTCAGCCCCAGCATTTT
cdr3_aa: CASSPSRGVQPQHF

clone_size: .
d_call: .
v_call: TRBV6-1
cdr3_length: 16
j_call: TRBJ2-4
cdr3_nt: TGTGCCAGCAAGCTAGAGCTCCTCCTAGCCAAAAACATTCAGTACTTC
cdr3_aa: CASKLELLLAKNIQYF

clone_size: few
d_call: TRBD1
v_call: TRBV5-1
cdr3_length: 14
j_call: TRBJ1-5
cdr3_nt: TGCGCCAGCAGCGAGGGACAGGGGACTCAGCCCCAGCATTTT
cdr3_aa: CASSEGQGTQPQHF

clone_size: few
d_call: .
v_call: TRBV7-9
cdr3_length: 13
j_call: TRBJ2-7
cdr3_nt: TGTGCCAGCAGCCCCCGCCTTGATTACGAGCAGTACTTC
cdr3_aa: CASSPRLDYEQYF

clone_size: many
d_call: .
v_call: TRBV7-2
cdr3_length: 14
j_call: TRBJ2-5
cdr3_nt: TGTGCCAGCAGCTTAACGGGGCCGGGGGAGACCCAGTACTTC
cdr3_aa: CASSLTGPGETQYF

clone_size: .
d_call: .
v_call: TRBV15
cdr3_length: 13
j_call: TRBJ2-5
cdr3_nt: TGTGCCACCAGCAGGGGCGGGGAAGAGACCCAGTACTTC
cdr3_aa: CATSRGGEETQYF